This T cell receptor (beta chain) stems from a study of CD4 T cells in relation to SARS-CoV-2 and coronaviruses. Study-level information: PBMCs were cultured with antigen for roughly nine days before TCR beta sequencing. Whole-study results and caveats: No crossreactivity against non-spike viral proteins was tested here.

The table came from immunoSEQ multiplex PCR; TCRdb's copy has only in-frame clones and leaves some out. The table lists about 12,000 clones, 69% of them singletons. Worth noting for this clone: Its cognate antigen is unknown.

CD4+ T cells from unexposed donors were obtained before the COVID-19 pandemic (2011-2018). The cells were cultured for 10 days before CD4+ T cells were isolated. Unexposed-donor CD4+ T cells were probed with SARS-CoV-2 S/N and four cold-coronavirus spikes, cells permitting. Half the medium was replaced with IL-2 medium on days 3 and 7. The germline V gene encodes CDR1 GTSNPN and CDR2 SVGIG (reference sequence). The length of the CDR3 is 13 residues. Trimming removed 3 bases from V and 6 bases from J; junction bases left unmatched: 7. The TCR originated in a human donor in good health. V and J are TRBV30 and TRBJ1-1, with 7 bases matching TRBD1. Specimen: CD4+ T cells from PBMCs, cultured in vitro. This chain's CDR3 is CAWRTGIDAEAFF. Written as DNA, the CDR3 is TGTGCCTGGAGGACAGGGATAGACGCTGAAGCTTTCTTT.